These 32 T cell receptor beta chains originate from one sample sequenced in a study of blood T cell repertoires in COVID-19. The table came from immunoSEQ multiplex PCR; TCRdb's copy has only in-frame clones and leaves some out. This table holds 80,000 or so clones, roughly 80% found once. Sequencing was performed on peripheral blood. Receptor source: a woman aged 55-70 years with acute or convalescent COVID-19.

CDR3: CSASLGQGGNTIYF. The CDR3 bases are TGCAGTGCTAGTTTAGGACAGGGAGGAAACACCATATATTTT. This chain links TRBV20-1 with TRBJ1-3; 8 bases match TRBD1. Unmatched junction bases numbered 5, after V lost 3 bases and J lost 4 bases. Germline CDR1 reads DFQATT; CDR2 reads SNEGSKA (reference sequence). The CDR3 length is 14 residues.

The chain is built from TRBV7-9 and TRBJ2-7; 8 bases fit TRBD1. The CDR3 is made up of 13 amino acids. CDR1 and CDR2 (germline): SEHNR, FQNEAQ (reference sequence). Germline trimming cut 5 bases from V and 12 bases from J; bases unmatched to any gene: 12. The CDR3, as DNA: TGTGCCAGCAGCCCCTCGACGACGGGACAGGTGTACTTC. Translation gives CASSPSTTGQVYF.

The V call is TRBV24-1, the J call TRBJ2-5, with D possibly being TRBD2 (5 bases). Germline values: CDR1 KGHDR, CDR2 SFDVKD. The CDR3 extends over 15 amino acids. V was shortened by 4 bases and J by 2 bases, with 13 bases between the two germline ends. The CDR3 coding sequence is TGTGCCACCAGTGACGAGGGTATCGGGCAAGAGACCCAGTACTTC. Translating it yields CATSDEGIGQETQYF.

The chain couples TRBV6-4 to TRBJ2-6, with TRBD2 as a possible D gene (7 bases). Trimming shortened V by 2 bases and J by 7 bases, and 12 bases separated the two germline ends. This CDR3 has 15 amino acids. The germline V gene has CDR1 MRHNA and CDR2 SNTAGT. The CDR3 loop is CASSDGGAGANVLTF. In nucleotides, the CDR3 is TGTGCCAGCAGTGACGGGGGGGCGGGAGCCAACGTCCTGACTTTC.

V and J are TRBV5-1 and TRBJ1-5, with D maybe TRBD1 (6 bases). CDR3 length: 17 residues. V was clipped by 4 bases and J by 6 bases, with 23 bases between them. Germline values: CDR1 SGHRS, CDR2 YFSETQ. The CDR3 here is CASSPTLTGGRSQPQHF. The DNA for the CDR3 is TGCGCCAGCAGCCCAACACTTACGGGGGGCCGGAGTCAGCCCCAGCATTTT.

V usage is TRBV19 and J usage is TRBJ1-5; the match to TRBD1 covers 7 bases. Germline V CDR1 and CDR2: LNHDA, SQIVND (reference sequence). Unmatched junction bases numbered 7, after V lost 5 bases and J lost 0 bases. This CDR3 has 16 amino acids. CDR3 sequence reads: CASSAYRGDSNQPQHF. The CDR3 DNA reads TGTGCCAGTAGTGCCTACAGGGGAGATAGCAATCAGCCCCAGCATTTT.

The chain couples TRBV21-1 to TRBJ2-1; the table's TRBD1 call for D was not verified on the DNA. TRBV21-1 is shown as a pseudogene. The CDR3 contains 15 residues. In nucleotides, the CDR3 is TGTGCCAGCAGCAACATGGACAGGCCCTACAATGAGCAGTTCTTC. Its translation: CASSNMDRPYNEQFF.

V usage is TRBV18 and J usage is TRBJ1-1; 8 nucleotides match TRBD1. The CDR3 contains 17 residues. V gave up 5 bases and J gave up 4 bases; unmatched junction bases: 15. Germline CDR1 reads KGHSH; CDR2 reads LQKENI. The DNA of the CDR3 is TGTGCCAGCTCAAAGTACAGGGGGGTCCTGGGAAGCACTGAAGCTTTCTTT. It translates to CASSKYRGVLGSTEAFF.

The chain combines TRBV2 with TRBJ2-3, with a possible D match to TRBD1 (6 bases). The germline V and J ends were trimmed by 3 bases and 4 bases, with 11 bases remaining between them. The CDR3 has 14 amino acids. Looked up from germline, CDR1 is SNHLY and CDR2 is FYNNEI. CDR3 protein: CASSDKDSPDTQYF. The CDR3 bases are TGTGCCAGCAGTGACAAGGACAGCCCAGATACGCAGTATTTT.

The chain has TRBV6-5 and TRBJ1-2; the D gene is possibly TRBD1 (6 bases). The germline V and J ends were trimmed by 4 bases and 2 bases, with 14 bases remaining between them. This CDR3 has 15 amino acids. Germline-derived CDR1 and CDR2 are MNHEY and SVGAGI. CDR3 DNA: TGTGCCAGCAGTTCCAGACAGGCTGGAAACTATGGCTACACCTTC. It codes for CASSSRQAGNYGYTF.

This clone was counted only a few times. The chain joins TRBV6-5 to TRBJ1-1; D perhaps matches TRBD1 (5 bases). V shed 4 bases and J shed 8 bases, with 17 bases lying between them. The V gene's germline CDR1 is MNHEY and CDR2 SVGAGI. This CDR3 spans 14 amino acids. CDR3: CASSFALPPGEAFF. The CDR3 bases are TGTGCCAGCAGTTTCGCCTTACCTCCAGGGGAAGCTTTCTTT.

J is TRBJ1-1 and V is TRBV29-1, with a possible D match to TRBD1 (5 bases). The germline CDR1 and CDR2 sequences are SQVTM and ANQGSEA. V lost 3 bases and J lost 1, with 12 bases in between. The CDR3 extends over 14 amino acids. CDR3 sequence (DNA): TGCAGCGTTGACCGACAGTACCCGAACACTGAAGCTTTCTTT. Translating gives CSVDRQYPNTEAFF.

The chain recombines TRBV18 with TRBJ1-2; possible D gene TRBD1, 5 bases. There are 15 residues in the CDR3. Germline V gene lookup returns CDR1 KGHSH and CDR2 LQKENI. V was shortened by 2 bases and J by 1 base, with 11 bases between the two germline ends. DNA for the CDR3: TGTGCCAGCTCACCAACAGGAGGGGATAACTATGGCTACACCTTC. Translation: CASSPTGGDNYGYTF.

The chain recombines TRBV7-2 with TRBJ2-3; 8 bases align to TRBD1. V lost 5 bases to trimming and J lost 1 base; unmatched junction nucleotides: 8. The CDR3 has 16 residues. Germline CDR1 and CDR2: SGHTA and FQGNSA. In nucleotides, the CDR3 is TGTGCCAGCAGCCCACGACAGGGGCCTCGCACAGATACGCAGTATTTT. Protein sequence: CASSPRQGPRTDTQYF.

The chain couples TRBV7-9 to TRBJ2-3, with TRBD1 matching over 7 bases. Germline CDR1 and CDR2: SEHNR and FQNEAQ (reference sequence). The CDR3 length is 15 residues. The V segment lost 1 base and the J segment 4 bases; nucleotides outside the gene matches: 5. The CDR3 region is CASSLGGGAADTQYF. As DNA, the CDR3 is TGTGCCAGCAGCTTAGGAGGGGGCGCGGCAGATACGCAGTATTTT.

This clone has more than one count but fewer than ten. This chain links TRBV7-3 with TRBJ1-5; D not certain. CDR1 is SGHTA and CDR2 is FQGTGA in the germline V gene. V shed 5 bases and J shed 3 bases, with 8 bases lying between them. This CDR3 contains 13 residues. The CDR3 nucleotides read TGTGCCAGCAGCCCCACAATCAATCAGCCCCAGCATTTT. It is translated as CASSPTINQPQHF. Supplemented by reference TRBV7-3 and TRBJ1-5, the full variable domain reads GAGVSQTPSNKVTEKGKYVELRCDPISGHTALYWYRQSLGQGPEFLIYFQGTGAADDSGLPNDRFFAVRPEGSVSTLKIQRTERGDSAVYLCASSPTINQPQHFGDGTRLSIL.

Points on this clone: Other DNA sequences in this sample translate to the same CDR3. The rearrangement joins TRBV12-3 or TRBV12-4 to TRBJ1-1, with D hard to call. The V gene lost 3 bases and the J gene lost 4 bases, with 9 bases spanning the gap. The CDR3 spans 13 residues. DNA of the CDR3: TGTGCCAGCAGTTTTCAAGGGAGCACTGAAGCTTTCTTT. Protein: CASSFQGSTEAFF.

This clone was detected a few times. The same CDR3 can be traced to other DNA sequences in this sample. CDR3 sequence (DNA): TGTGCCAGCAGCCTAACCGGGACAGCCACCTACGAGCAGTACTTC. It codes for CASSLTGTATYEQYF. This chain uses TRBV7-2 with TRBJ2-7, with 7 nucleotides matching TRBD1. Germline CDR1 reads SGHTA; CDR2 reads FQGNSA. The junction had 9 bases not matched to a gene; V was cut back by 5 bases and J by 2 bases. The CDR3 is made up of 15 amino acids. The variable domain in full, with the rest retrieved from reference TRBV7-2 and TRBJ2-7, is GAGVSQSPSNKVTEKGKDVELRCDPISGHTALYWYRQSLGQGLEFLIYFQGNSAPDKSGLPSDRFSAERTGGSVSTLTIQRTQQEDSAVYLCASSLTGTATYEQYFGPGTRLTVT.

The chain carries TRBV3-1 (or the pseudogene TRBV3-2) and TRBJ2-7; unclear D gene. Trimming cost V 1 base and J 4 bases, with 14 bases left between them. The germline gives CDR1 LGHDT, CDR2 YNNKEL (reference sequence). This CDR3 is built from 15 residues. The DNA for the CDR3 is TGTGCCAGCAGCCAAGTCAGCCGTGGAGCTTACGAGCAGTACTTC. It specifies CASSQVSRGAYEQYF.

This clone was seen only a few times. The V gene is TRBV19, the J gene TRBJ1-4; the match to TRBD1 covers 7 bases. The CDR3 totals 15 residues. The germline CDR1 and CDR2 sequences are LNHDA and SQIVND (reference sequence). Losses at the gene ends were 6 bases for V and 2 bases for J; bases not matched to a gene: 6. The DNA for the CDR3 is TGTGCCAGTAGGATCACAGGGGCGACTAATGAAAAACTGTTTTTT. Translating gives CASRITGATNEKLFF.

Only a few counts were recorded for this clone. The chain joins TRBV27 to TRBJ2-7, with 10 bases lining up with TRBD1. With V trimmed by 5 bases and J by 6 bases, 10 bases remained unmatched. This CDR3 spans 15 amino acids. Per the germline V gene, CDR1 is MNHEY and CDR2 is SMNVEV (reference sequence). The CDR3 DNA reads as TGTGCCAGCAGTCAATCCCGTAGGACAGGGGGCGAGCAGTACGTC. It specifies CASSQSRRTGGEQYV.

CDR3 sequence reads: CASSLLQGYGYTF. In DNA form, the CDR3 reads TGTGCCAGCAGCTTACTCCAGGGGTATGGCTACACCTTC. This chain joins TRBV7-6 and TRBJ1-2, with D possibly TRBD1 on 6 matching bases. The CDR3 has 13 residues. The germline V and J ends were trimmed by 2 bases and 5 bases, with 9 bases remaining between them. Germline values: CDR1 SGHVS, CDR2 FNYEAQ.

The chain recombines TRBV2 with TRBJ1-2; TRBD1 matches 9 bases. V shed 6 bases and J 7 bases; nucleotides not matched to a gene: 12. The CDR3 loop spans 15 amino acids. Germline V gene data show CDR1 as SNHLY and CDR2 as FYNNEI. CDR3 protein: CASRIPGQGLFGYTF. CDR3 DNA sequence: TGTGCCAGCAGGATACCGGGACAGGGCCTATTTGGCTACACCTTC.

This rearrangement joins TRBV9 to TRBJ1-4; no clear D gene. Looked up from germline, CDR1 is SGDLS and CDR2 is YYNGEE. Deletions cut 0 bases from V and 0 bases from J, with 9 bases between. This CDR3 has 16 amino acids. The CDR3 DNA sequence: TGTGCCAGCAGCGTAGGGAGGTCTACAACTAATGAAAAACTGTTTTTT. Encoded protein: CASSVGRSTTNEKLFF.

The J gene is TRBJ1-1, the V gene TRBV11-2; D gene uncertain. V gave up 3 bases and J gave up 1 base, with 3 bases separating them. The CDR3 consists of 12 residues. CDR1 SGHAT and CDR2 FQNNGV come from the germline V gene. Here the CDR3 reads CASSFWNTEAFF. As DNA, the CDR3 is TGTGCCAGCAGCTTCTGGAACACTGAAGCTTTCTTT.

V usage is TRBV6-1 and J usage is TRBJ1-2, with D unclear. Germline V gives CDR1 MNHNS, CDR2 SASEGT. V lost 1 base to trimming and J lost 3 bases, with 15 bases between them. The CDR3 consists of 16 residues. Here the CDR3 DNA reads TGTGCCAGCAGTGAAGTAGCGGGAGACTGGGACTATGGCTACACCTTC. Its translation: CASSEVAGDWDYGYTF.

The chain employs TRBV5-6 and TRBJ2-7; 10 bases agree with TRBD1. The germline V gene has CDR1 SGHDT and CDR2 YYEEEE. This CDR3 is 15 amino acids long. V shed 3 bases and J 4 bases; nucleotides not matched to a gene: 7. Written as DNA, the CDR3 is TGTGCCAGCAGCTCTCGACAGGGGGCTTTTTACGAGCAGTACTTC. It yields the protein CASSSRQGAFYEQYF. Looking up the rest from reference TRBV5-6 and TRBJ2-7 gives the full variable domain: DAGVTQSPTHLIKTRGQQVTLRCSPKSGHDTVSWYQQALGQGPQFIFQYYEEEERQRGNFPDRFSGHQFPNYSSELNVNALLLGDSALYLCASSSRQGAFYEQYFGPGTRLTVT.

The V call is TRBV2, the J call TRBJ2-2; 7 positions match TRBD1. This CDR3 comprises 15 residues. Trimming removed 7 bases from V and 4 bases from J; junction bases left unmatched: 9. Germline loops: CDR1 SNHLY, CDR2 FYNNEI. The CDR3 DNA reads as TGTGCCAGCACTAAGACAGGGATGGGCACCGGGGAGCTGTTTTTT. Translating gives CASTKTGMGTGELFF. Full variable domain (outside the CDR3, taken from reference TRBV2 and TRBJ2-2): EPEVTQTPSHQVTQMGQEVILRCVPISNHLYFYWYRQILGQKVEFLVSFYNNEISEKSEIFDDQFSVERPDGSNFTLKIRSTKLEDSAMYFCASTKTGMGTGELFFGEGSRLTVL.

The gene calls are TRBV9 and TRBJ2-5; 14 positions match TRBD2. Per the germline V gene, CDR1 is SGDLS and CDR2 is YYNGEE. J was trimmed by 0 bases and V by 2 bases; bases with no gene match: 0. This CDR3 spans 16 amino acids. The CDR3 is CASSVGLAGDQETQYF. In DNA form, the CDR3 reads TGTGCCAGCAGCGTGGGACTAGCGGGGGACCAAGAGACCCAGTACTTC.

The chain has TRBV6-5 and TRBJ2-1; maybe TRBD1 (5 bases). This CDR3 contains 14 residues. Germline V gene lookup returns CDR1 MNHEY and CDR2 SVGAGI. With 5 bases removed from V and 2 bases from J, the gap between germline ends came to 10 bases. For the CDR3, the DNA is TGTGCCAGCAGTCAAACGACAGCCTACAATGAGCAGTTCTTC. Translation: CASSQTTAYNEQFF.

V gene TRBV7-2 combines with J gene TRBJ2-7; no definite D call. Trimming shortened V by 1 base and J by 0 bases, and 7 bases separated the two germline ends. Germline CDR1 is SGHTA and CDR2 is FQGNSA. CDR3 length: 14 residues. This CDR3 is CASSLGGNSYEQYF. CDR3 coding DNA: TGTGCCAGCAGCTTAGGCGGTAACTCCTACGAGCAGTACTTC.

The count of this clone is one. This chain uses TRBV5-4 with TRBJ2-3; perhaps TRBD1 as D (5 bases). CDR1 and CDR2 from the germline V gene are SGHNT and YYREEE (reference sequence). This CDR3 is 14 amino acids long. Trimming shortened V by 0 bases and J by 6 bases, and 11 bases separated the two germline ends. The CDR3 bases are TGTGCCAGCAGCTTGGAACAGGTTGCGGATACGCAGTATTTT. Encoded protein: CASSLEQVADTQYF.